This TCR beta chain was obtained from a study of quantifying T cell responses using KT2 cells. Study background: Reverse transcription used primers in the TCR alpha and beta constant regions.

This clonotype was observed many times. A single-stranded UMI oligo with SP2 sequence was ligated to cDNA 3' ends. An equimolar mix of RC1.1 and RC1.2 primed the beta chain across TRBC1 and TRBC2. Each CDR3 protein gets one entry after TCRdb re-called the UMI-ligation and nested PCR reads with MiXCR. The table lists about 32,000 distinct CDR3 sequences, 6% to 9.5% of them singletons. Sequencing was performed on PBMCs spiked with cells of the T cell clone KT2. This TCR was sampled from a human donor.

In DNA, the CDR3 is TGTGCCAGCAGTTTTCTCGGTCGGTACAATGAGCAGTTCTTC. It translates to CASSFLGRYNEQFF. The chain joins TRBV12-3 or TRBV12-4 to TRBJ2-1; D uncertain. The V and J ends lost 3 bases and 4 bases respectively, with 10 bases between them. The CDR3 has 14 amino acids.